Listed here are 9 T cell receptor beta chains from one sample, sequenced in a study of control samples from healthy donors and cancer patients (dated by TCRdb to 2020 to 2022). To prepare the library, the immunoSEQ multiplex PCR assay was applied. TCRdb's version of the immuneACCESS table is confined to in-frame rearrangements and falls short of the full clone set. An unresolved V gene accounts for under half of the shortfall where checked; the remainder is of unknown origin. In this sample the table shows about 160,000 clones, 94% of which occur a single time. The top ten hold approximately 15% of the sample. Material for sequencing was PBMCs. The receptors shown here come from a man in his 60s with colorectal cancer.

The V gene is TRBV6-2 or TRBV6-3, the J gene TRBJ2-2, with D hard to call. This CDR3 region has 12 residues. V lost 8 bases, J lost 0 bases, and 4 bases lay in between. From germline, CDR1 is MNHEY and CDR2 SVGEGT. CDR3 loop: CASRPNTGELFF. CDR3 sequence (DNA): TGTGCCAGCCGCCCGAACACCGGGGAGCTGTTTTTT.

The chain uses TRBV6-5 and TRBJ2-1, with a weak D call TRBD2 (7 bases). The germline CDR1 and CDR2 sequences are MNHEY and SVGAGI. The CDR3 length is 15 residues. The V end lost 0 bases, the J end lost 6 bases, and 12 bases lay between the germline ends. The CDR3 DNA sequence: TGTGCCAGCAGTTACTCGAGGGGGGGTGGCAATGAGCAGTTCTTC. It is translated as CASSYSRGGGNEQFF.

The J gene is TRBJ2-1, the V gene TRBV3-1 (or the pseudogene TRBV3-2); 7 nucleotides line up with TRBD2. Germline values: CDR1 LGHDT, CDR2 YNNKEL (reference sequence). V was pared by 4 bases and J by 9 bases, with 12 bases of the junction left unmatched. The CDR3 has 15 amino acids. Here the CDR3 DNA reads TGTGCCAGCAGCCCCGGCCTAGCGGCGGTCAGTGAGCAGTTCTTC. Its translation is CASSPGLAAVSEQFF.

V and J are TRBV7-2 and TRBJ2-2; 11 bases are a match to TRBD2. Germline assignment: CDR1 SGHTA and CDR2 FQGNSA. Trimming removed 5 bases from V and 4 bases from J; junction bases left unmatched: 3. The CDR3 runs 15 residues. CDR3 nucleotide sequence: TGTGCCAGCAGCCAGACTAGCGGGGCCACCGGGGAGCTGTTTTTT. This translates into CASSQTSGATGELFF.

The genes are TRBV5-1 and TRBJ2-3; a weak D match, TRBD1 (6 bases). This CDR3 contains 15 residues. V was pared by 8 bases and J by 2 bases, with 18 bases between. CDR1 and CDR2 (germline): SGHRS, YFSETQ. The chain's CDR3 is CASASQGRITDTQYF. Here the CDR3 DNA reads TGCGCCAGTGCCAGCCAGGGGCGTATCACAGATACGCAGTATTTT.

The V call is TRBV3-1 (or the pseudogene TRBV3-2), the J call TRBJ1-5; D gene uncertain. Trimming stripped 3 bases from V and 3 bases from J, with 6 bases between. The CDR3 covers 13 residues. The V gene's germline CDR1 is LGHDT and CDR2 YNNKEL (reference sequence). CDR3 coding DNA: TGTGCCAGCAGCCACGATGCCAATCAGCCCCAGCATTTT. The encoded protein is CASSHDANQPQHF.

CDR3 region: CASSVRGYQETQYF. The CDR3 region has the DNA TGTGCCAGCAGCGTCAGGGGTTACCAAGAGACCCAGTACTTC. The chain uses TRBV5-4 and TRBJ2-5, with D perhaps TRBD1 (6 bases). Germline V lookup: CDR1 SGHNT, CDR2 YYREEE (reference sequence). Trimming shortened V by 4 bases and J by 0 bases, and 10 bases separated the two germline ends. This CDR3 has 14 amino acids.

The gene calls are TRBV10-3 and TRBJ1-4; a possible D gene is TRBD1 (6 bases). Germline CDR1 reads ENHRY; CDR2 reads SYGVKD. The CDR3 is 15 residues long. Trimming stripped 5 bases from V and 0 bases from J, with 10 bases between. The CDR3 reads CAISSGQTTNEKLFF. CDR3 in DNA: TGTGCCATCAGTTCAGGACAGACAACTAATGAAAAACTGTTTTTT.

V gene TRBV18 combines with J gene TRBJ1-1; unclear D gene. The CDR3 extends over 13 amino acids. V was pared by 8 bases and J by 2 bases, with 12 bases between. CDR1 is KGHSH and CDR2 is LQKENI in the germline V gene. CDR3 nucleotide sequence: TGTGCCAGCCAAAACGATGTTAACACTGAAGCTTTCTTT. This encodes CASQNDVNTEAFF.